This T cell receptor (beta chain) was found in a study of post-analysis software for immune sequencing data. Study summary: Several disease courses (relapsing-remitting, secondary progressive and progressive-relapsing) of multiple sclerosis were included. Study outcomes and limitations: The normalized Chao1 diversity of multiple sclerosis patients was significantly lower than that of controls. Five or six TRBV segments were more frequent in patients than controls; TRBV5-6, TRBV5-1 and TRBV20-1 belonged to this group.

Concerning this clonotype: Its antigen is not known. No DNA is shown, since the ends of the CDR3 on it are uncertain; the CDR3 is the one TCRdb lists.

The germline V gene encodes CDR1 SQVTM and CDR2 ANQGSEA. Counting both end residues, the CDR3 totals 12 amino acids. Unique molecular identifiers were built into the TCR beta cDNA libraries. Starting from approximately 1 to 10 million T cells, the study yielded about 500,000 cDNA molecules. MiXCR, run by TCRdb on the PCR reads, gives a single entry per CDR3 protein. The table records roughly 800,000 distinct CDR3 sequences, roughly 27% of them present only once. The chain joins TRBV29-1 to TRBJ2-7; TRBD1, the table's D call, lacks a check against the DNA. Sequencing input: blood. The TCR comes from a girl between 5 and 17 years old with multiple sclerosis. CDR3 in amino acids: CSVRAGRHEQYF.